This paragraph reports one T cell receptor beta chain. Its target is not known. Germline-derived CDR1 and CDR2 are KGHSH and LQKENI. The CDR3 loop spans 15 amino acids. The V end was cut by 3 bases, the J end by 3 bases, with 12 bases between. The data stem from a study of T-cell memory formation after mild COVID-19. Study-level points and caveats: Clones contracting across day 15 to 85 had a balanced CD4/CD8 profile; later expanding clones leaned CD4+. Among clones peaking at day 37 in the second wave, SARS-CoV-2 specificity remained unconfirmed. Pre-infection memory held some responding clones, suggesting pre-existing cross-reactive T cells responded.

A single record per CDR3 protein comes from TCRdb applying MiXCR to the 5' RACE reads. The sample holds a few hundred thousand distinct CDR3 sequences, roughly 14% seen once. The material sequenced was PBMCs or a T cell subset sorted from them (not recorded which). The chain joins TRBV18 to TRBJ1-5; perhaps TRBD1 as D (6 bases). The receptor's source is a man aged 18 to 30 who had mild COVID-19 (a few samples of this study predate the infection). Cell type and time point are not known. DNA of the CDR3: TGTGCCAGCTCACCTTCCGGGGGGCCCAATCAGCCCCAGCATTTT. Translated: CASSPSGGPNQPQHF.